The entry that follows covers one T cell receptor beta chain sequence. Participants were aged about 18 to 90 years from approximately 25 US areas. The record originates from a study of blood T cell repertoires in COVID-19. CDR3 length: 15 amino acids. The germline V gene encodes CDR1 LGHDT and CDR2 YNNKEL (reference sequence). Trimming pared 0 bases from V and 0 bases from J, leaving 6 bases between. As originally analysed: Estimation of nucleated cell counts was performed using reference gene primer amplification. Only in-frame clones appear in the TCRdb table, and some are missing; sequencing was by immunoSEQ multiplex PCR. The V and J calls and the clone size are those of that table, but D and trimming were determined from the DNA. The data hold approximately 230,000 clones, with 80% to 90% observed a single time.

This receptor was identified in a man aged 40-50 years who had recovered from COVID-19. The chain joins TRBV3-1 (or the pseudogene TRBV3-2) to TRBJ1-3, with a weak D call TRBD1 (6 bases). The sequencing sample was made of PBMCs or T cells enriched from blood (not recorded which). CDR3 in amino acids: CASSQDRGSGNTIYF. CDR3 coding DNA: TGTGCCAGCAGCCAAGACAGGGGCTCTGGAAACACCATATATTTT.